Listed below are T cell receptor beta chains from one sample, sequenced in a study of T cell responses to AZD1222 COVID-19 vaccine. The repertoire was sequenced with immunoSEQ multiplex PCR; TCRdb's copy has only in-frame clones and lacks some. Counted here are tens of thousands of clones, around nine tenths occurring once; the ten biggest clones make up around 21%. Sequences were derived from peripheral blood, sampled on day 0 of AZD1222 vaccination. The receptors come from an adult in good health. CDR3s include the opening cysteine and the closing phenylalanine or tryptophan. The order of the fields is D gene, V gene, CDR3 protein. D genes are given only for firm matches.

d_gene: TRBD1; v_gene: TRBV7-9; CDR3aa: CASSSTGGVTDTQYF
d_gene: .; v_gene: TRBV18; CDR3aa: CASSPRTNEKLFF
d_gene: TRBD1; v_gene: TRBV6-5; CDR3aa: CASRTGWGVGGYTF
d_gene: .; v_gene: TRBV18; CDR3aa: CASSPPGSTLYGYTF
d_gene: .; v_gene: TRBV3-1/TRBV3-2; CDR3aa: CASSQPNGGRNIQYF
d_gene: TRBD1; v_gene: TRBV7-6; CDR3aa: CASSYTGEVTF
d_gene: .; v_gene: TRBV7-2; CDR3aa: CASSLEGGTTNTGELFF
d_gene: .; v_gene: TRBV5-1; CDR3aa: CASSPLTSGNTIYF
d_gene: .; v_gene: TRBV28; CDR3aa: CASSTLTAEAFF
d_gene: .; v_gene: TRBV18; CDR3aa: CASSPEQGGREKLFF
d_gene: .; v_gene: TRBV6-2/TRBV6-3; CDR3aa: CASSYRTQRGEKLFF
d_gene: TRBD1; v_gene: TRBV2; CDR3aa: CASKRGQVNEKLFF
d_gene: .; v_gene: TRBV20-1; CDR3aa: CSAIQGETQYF
d_gene: TRBD1; v_gene: TRBV6-2/TRBV6-3; CDR3aa: CASSYSGTGIMDTEAFF
d_gene: .; v_gene: TRBV20-1; CDR3aa: CSVSSDLIANTGELFF
d_gene: TRBD2; v_gene: TRBV10-3; CDR3aa: CAISEPGTSGARGTGELFF